The 16 T cell receptor beta chains in this list originate from one sample, sequenced in a study of T cells in Graves' hyperthyroidism and ophthalmopathy. RNA transcripts provided the source from which TCR beta CDR3 regions were amplified. HTBI primers were employed in a first-round RT-PCR of the TCR CDR3. TCRdb reprocessed the multiplex PCR reads via MiXCR and lists one record per CDR3 protein. The sample carries about 350,000 distinct CDR3 sequences, around 14% recorded once. The sequencing input was blood. The receptors here all came from a woman aged 30 to 39 with Graves' hyperthyroidism.

The chain couples TRBV18 to TRBJ1-5, with D perhaps TRBD1 (5 bases). The CDR3 runs to 14 residues. Germline values: CDR1 KGHSH, CDR2 LQKENI. Deletions cut 5 bases from V and 3 bases from J, with 11 bases between. The CDR3 loop reads CASSGGGDNQPQHF. The CDR3 region has the DNA TGTGCCAGCTCAGGGGGTGGGGACAATCAGCCCCAGCATTTT.

This clonotype was observed at least ten times. The DNA of the CDR3 is TGTGCCAGCAGTTTCCTGGCTAACTATGGCTACACCTTC. Its translation is CASSFLANYGYTF. The chain recombines TRBV28 with TRBJ1-2, with unresolved D. Germline V CDR1 and CDR2: MDHEN, SYDVKM. CDR3 length equals 13 residues. V was trimmed by 3 bases and J by 0 bases, leaving 5 bases between them.

V is TRBV30 and J is TRBJ2-1; 8 bases map to TRBD2. This CDR3 is built from 14 residues. J lost 7 bases, V lost 6 bases, and 11 bases had no gene match. The germline V gene has CDR1 GTSNPN and CDR2 SVGIG (reference sequence). CDR3 in amino acids: CACERAGVLNEQFF. The DNA of the CDR3 is TGTGCCTGCGAACGAGCGGGAGTATTAAATGAGCAGTTCTTC.

The table lists this clonotype with many counts. The rearrangement uses TRBV27 and TRBJ2-1, with TRBD2 matching 9 bases. The V segment lost 1 base and the J segment 12 bases; nucleotides outside the gene matches: 13. Germline V gives CDR1 MNHEY, CDR2 SMNVEV (reference sequence). This CDR3 has 16 residues. This chain's CDR3 is CASSLLYGSGSEGQFF. DNA of the CDR3: TGTGCCAGCAGTTTATTGTACGGTAGCGGGAGTGAGGGGCAGTTCTTC.

This rearrangement joins TRBV5-1 to TRBJ1-1; unclear D gene. The CDR3 is made up of 13 amino acids. V lost 7 bases to trimming and J lost 1 base, with 11 bases between them. Germline V gene data show CDR1 as SGHRS and CDR2 as YFSETQ. CDR3 sequence: CASAKEPNTEAFF. CDR3 nucleotide sequence: TGCGCCAGCGCCAAGGAGCCGAACACTGAAGCTTTCTTT.

V usage is TRBV10-2 and J usage is TRBJ2-1; 12 nucleotides align to TRBD2. CDR3 size: 16 residues. Germline CDR1 WSHSY, CDR2 SAAADI. The V gene end was trimmed by 6 bases and the J gene end by 8 bases; junction bases not matched to a gene: 11. DNA of the CDR3: TGCGCCAGCAGCCTAGGGGGGCTAGCGGGAGGGGATGAGCAGTTCTTC. Its protein is CASSLGGLAGGDEQFF.

The chain employs TRBV2 and TRBJ2-7, with 10 bases lining up with TRBD1. With 8 bases clipped from V and 3 bases from J, the junction kept 7 bases outside the gene matches. The CDR3 has 14 residues. In germline, CDR1 is SNHLY, CDR2 FYNNEI. Here the CDR3 DNA reads TGTGCCAGCTCTAGGACAGGGGGGATCTACGAGCAGTACTTC. It yields the protein CASSRTGGIYEQYF.

This clonotype was seen at least ten times. The rearrangement links TRBV3-1 to TRBJ2-1; possibly TRBD2 for D (7 bases). The germline V gene has CDR1 LGHDT and CDR2 YNNKEL (reference sequence). V lost 8 bases, J lost 9 bases, and 11 bases lay in between. The CDR3 spans 11 residues. CDR3 sequence: CASDRGGEQFF. In nucleotides, the CDR3 is TGTGCCAGCGATAGGGGGGGTGAGCAGTTCTTC.

This clonotype was recorded many times. The chain couples TRBV12-3 or TRBV12-4 to TRBJ2-5, with 11 bases fitting TRBD2. V was clipped by 8 bases and J by 5 bases; unmatched bases: 7. The CDR3 spans 14 residues. The CDR3 reads CASQVSGREETQYF. In DNA, the CDR3 is TGTGCCAGCCAAGTTAGCGGGAGGGAGGAGACCCAGTACTTC.

The table lists this clonotype with many counts. The rearrangement uses TRBV30 and TRBJ1-1; no firm D call. This CDR3 has 13 residues. Trimming shortened V by 0 bases and J by 2 bases, and 7 bases separated the two germline ends. The germline V gene has CDR1 GTSNPN and CDR2 SVGIG (reference sequence). The CDR3 bases are TGTGCCTGGAGTGTAACAAGAAACACTGAAGCTTTCTTT. Translated, it gives CAWSVTRNTEAFF. Full variable domain (remainder filled in from reference TRBV30 and TRBJ1-1): SQTIHQWPATLVQPVGSPLSLECTVEGTSNPNLYWYRQAAGRGLQLLFYSVGIGQISSEVPQNLSASRPQDRQFILSSKKLLLSDSGFYLCAWSVTRNTEAFFGQGTRLTVV.

This chain uses TRBV7-9 with TRBJ2-7, with D possibly being TRBD1 or TRBD2 (5 bases each). This CDR3 comprises 15 residues. The germline V gene encodes CDR1 SEHNR and CDR2 FQNEAQ (reference sequence). The ends were cut back, 5 bases at V and 2 bases at J, with 16 bases in the middle. The CDR3 DNA reads TGTGCCAGCAGCAACCGGGACGGACATCCCTACGAGCAGTACTTC. Its translation: CASSNRDGHPYEQYF.

This clonotype was detected ten times or more. This chain connects TRBV10-3 to TRBJ2-5; D is unresolved. The germline gives CDR1 ENHRY, CDR2 SYGVKD. V was clipped by 2 bases and J by 7 bases, with 8 bases between them. This CDR3 region has 12 residues. The CDR3 sequence: CAISEPTGTQYF. The CDR3 region has the DNA TGTGCCATCAGTGAGCCGACGGGGACCCAGTACTTC.

There are a few counts of this clonotype. The rearrangement uses TRBV12-3 or TRBV12-4 and TRBJ2-4; D is uncertain. The CDR3 is 15 residues long. Trimming removed 1 base at V and 0 bases at J, with 7 bases between. The CDR3 coding sequence is TGTGCCAGCAGTTTAGACACTCTAGCCAAAAACATTCAGTACTTC. Protein product: CASSLDTLAKNIQYF.

This clonotype was observed at least ten times. V gene TRBV27 combines with J gene TRBJ2-3, with 11 positions matching TRBD2. The CDR3 sequence is 16 residues long. V dropped 5 bases and J dropped 5; count of bases not matched to a gene: 9. Germline CDR1 is MNHEY and CDR2 is SMNVEV (reference sequence). The CDR3 DNA reads TGTGCCAGCAGTCACAGGACTAGCGGGCGAAGAGATACGCAGTATTTT. It yields the protein CASSHRTSGRRDTQYF.

This clonotype was seen at least ten times. The genes are TRBV20-1 and TRBJ2-3; D is uncertain. Germline assignment: CDR1 DFQATT and CDR2 SNEGSKA (reference sequence). V was shortened by 6 bases and J by 6 bases, with 22 bases between the two germline ends. This CDR3 contains 15 residues. CDR3 DNA: TGCAGTGCACCCAGCCGAGATTACCGTCGGGATACGCAGTATTTT. Protein sequence: CSAPSRDYRRDTQYF.

This clonotype was counted at least ten times. This chain links TRBV7-9 with TRBJ2-3; 7 bases are a match to TRBD2. The CDR3 loop spans 17 amino acids. Per the germline V gene, CDR1 is SEHNR and CDR2 is FQNEAQ (reference sequence). The trim removed 5 bases at V and 4 bases at J, leaving 15 bases unmatched. The CDR3 here is CASSPSPGGRWADTQYF. The CDR3 bases are TGTGCCAGCAGCCCCTCCCCGGGCGGGAGATGGGCAGATACGCAGTATTTT.